Listed here is a single T cell receptor (beta chain). This receptor's antigen is unknown. Base qualities were left out, and no much larger clone turns up one base away. V ends up 3 bases short and J 2 bases short, with an unmatched junction base count of 11. CDR3 length: 16 amino acids, cysteine to phenylalanine. CDR3 DNA only is kept here, 48 bases in frame from base 1. The germline V gene (reference sequence) specifies DFQATT as CDR1 and SNEGSKA as CDR2. This sample was included in a study of post-analysis software for immune sequencing data (dated by TCRdb to between 2015 and 2016). Turning to the overall study: The recorded disease courses included relapsing-remitting, secondary progressive and progressive-relapsing multiple sclerosis, and some patients had no subtype annotation. The patient repertoires were set against ten to eleven previously published healthy control repertoires from donors whose ages ranged from 6 to 25 years. A subset of samples was prepared in parallel using single-end sample barcoding, then pooled and co-amplified after Illumina adapter ligation.

To demonstrate the VDJtools post-analysis software, the study profiled TCR beta repertoires from the peripheral blood of under 15 young patients with multiple sclerosis. The multiple sclerosis patients were children and adolescents between roughly 6 and 17 years of age. Preparation of the library involved PCR. The sample was run on an Illumina HiSeq 2500. Unique molecular identifiers were incorporated into TCR beta cDNA libraries to reduce PCR and sequencing biases. About 500,000 cDNA molecules were obtained for every 1 to 10 million input T cells, so each molecule roughly corresponded to one T cell. Patient libraries were prepared and sequenced with the same protocol used for the earlier healthy control dataset. Within a given batch, samples were prepared together, multiplexed and sequenced on the same HiSeq lane. In the paper's pipeline: Raw barcoded reads were processed with MIGEC, and single-read molecular identifier groups were discarded before consensus assembly and CDR3 extraction. Clonotype tables were post-analysed with VDJtools, and diversity was normalized by down-sampling all datasets to the smallest sample size. Repertoire overlap clustering matched CDR3 amino acid but not nucleotide sequences to correct batch-related cross-sample contamination. TCRdb ran its own pipeline on the public reads, namely fastp trimming at Q25 and MiXCR clone calling, and kept in-frame beta chains. Rows are unified per CDR3 protein, each entry keeping the most common DNA and genes. The V and J calls shown here were made by TCRdb, not taken from the authors' results. The sample data list roughly 870,000 distinct CDR3 sequences, and approximately 57% of these were observed just once. Approximately 4.2% of the sample is held by the ten biggest clonotypes.

Results the study describes overall, beyond this receptor: The multiple sclerosis patient group was slightly younger than the control group. Direct clustering with F measure showed strong co-clustering of samples prepared in the same batch, prompting a batch-effect correction. Compared with controls, multiple sclerosis patients had significantly lower normalized Chao1 diversity, a finding suggesting substantial peripheral T-cell clonal expansion. A few TRBV segments, including TRBV5-6, TRBV5-1 and TRBV20-1, were significantly more frequent in patients than controls.

The chain was built from TRBV20-1 and TRBJ2-3; TRBD2 lines up with 7 middle nucleotides. Sequencing was performed on blood. This receptor was obtained from a girl aged 10 to 17 with multiple sclerosis. The CDR3 region: CSASGLGGSFTDTQYF. The nucleotide sequence reads as follows: TGCAGTGCTAGTGGTCTGGGCGGGAGTTTCACAGATACGCAGTATTTT.